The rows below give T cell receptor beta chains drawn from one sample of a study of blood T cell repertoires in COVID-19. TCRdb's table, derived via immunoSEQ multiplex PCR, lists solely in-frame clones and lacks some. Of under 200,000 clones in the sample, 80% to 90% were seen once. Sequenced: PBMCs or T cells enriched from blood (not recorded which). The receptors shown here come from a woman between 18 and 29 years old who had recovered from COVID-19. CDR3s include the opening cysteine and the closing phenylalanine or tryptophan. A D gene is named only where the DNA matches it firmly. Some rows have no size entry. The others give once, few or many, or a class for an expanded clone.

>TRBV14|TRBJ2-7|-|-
TGTGCCAGCAGCCGGGACTGGAACTACGAGCAGTACTTC
CASSRDWNYEQYF
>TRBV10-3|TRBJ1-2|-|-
TGTGCCATCAGTGAGTCTCCGGGACAAACCTATGGCTACACCTTC
CAISESPGQTYGYTF
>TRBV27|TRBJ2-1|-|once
TGTGCCAGCAGTCCCCGCCCGGCGTTGGGAGACTCCTACAATGAGCAGTTCTTC
CASSPRPALGDSYNEQFF
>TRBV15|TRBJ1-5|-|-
TGTGCCACCAGTCCAGGGGCGGGCAATCAGCCCCAGCATTTT
CATSPGAGNQPQHF
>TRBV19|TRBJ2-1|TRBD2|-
TGTGCCAGTAGTATTGGGAGGGGCGGGGATAATGAGCAGTTCTTC
CASSIGRGGDNEQFF
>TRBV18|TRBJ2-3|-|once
TGTGCCAGCTCACAGTCAAACGGGAAGAATACGCAGTATTTT
CASSQSNGKNTQYF
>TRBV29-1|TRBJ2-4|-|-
TGCAGCGTTGTAGAGGGGGGAAACATTCAGTACTTC
CSVVEGGNIQYF
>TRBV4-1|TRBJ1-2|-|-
TGCGCCAGCAGCCAAGTTAATGCTCCAGGGGCTAACTATGGCTACACCTTC
CASSQVNAPGANYGYTF
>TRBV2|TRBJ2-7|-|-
TGTGCCAGCAGTGGACAGTCCTACGAGCAGTACTTC
CASSGQSYEQYF
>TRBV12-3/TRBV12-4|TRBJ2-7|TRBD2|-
TGTGCCAGCAGTTTAGGGACTAGCGAGCAGTACTTC
CASSLGTSEQYF
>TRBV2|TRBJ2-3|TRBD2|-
TGTGCCAGCAGCACGCGTGACTTCCCGGGGGGTACGCAGTATTTT
CASSTRDFPGGTQYF
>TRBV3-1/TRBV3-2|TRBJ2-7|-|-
TGTGCCAGCAGCTGGGGACTGAACTACGAGCAGTACTTC
CASSWGLNYEQYF
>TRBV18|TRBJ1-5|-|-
TGTGCCAGTTCCGGGGGGCGGGATCAGCCCCAGCATTTT
CASSGGRDQPQHF
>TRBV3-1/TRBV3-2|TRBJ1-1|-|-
TGTGCCAGCAGCCCCCCCAGGGCGTTGAACACTGAAGCTTTCTTT
CASSPPRALNTEAFF
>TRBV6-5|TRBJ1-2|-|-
TGTGCCAGCAGCTCACCAGGGGAAATCAACTATGGCTACACCTTC
CASSSPGEINYGYTF
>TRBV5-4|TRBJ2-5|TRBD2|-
TGTGCCAGCAGTATCCCAGGTCGGGGGGTCCAAGAGACCCAGTACTTC
CASSIPGRGVQETQYF
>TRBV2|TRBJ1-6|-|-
TGTGCCAGCAGTGATGGTAGCGGGGGCTGGTCCTATAATTCACCCCTCCACTTT
CASSDGSGGWSYNSPLHF
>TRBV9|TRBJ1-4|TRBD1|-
TGTGCCAGCAGCGAGGGGACAGGGTGGAATGAAAAACTGTTTTTT
CASSEGTGWNEKLFF
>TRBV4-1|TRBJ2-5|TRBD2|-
TGCGCCAGCAGCCAAGTGGCTAGCGGCGAACAAGAGACCCAGTACTTC
CASSQVASGEQETQYF
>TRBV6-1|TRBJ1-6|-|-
TGTGCCAGCAGGGAAGGGGAGGGGAATTCACCCCTCCACTTT
CASREGEGNSPLHF
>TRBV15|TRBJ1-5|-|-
TGTGCCACCAGCAGAGACCTCACGGGGCGGGATGGCAATCAGCCCCAGCATTTT
CATSRDLTGRDGNQPQHF
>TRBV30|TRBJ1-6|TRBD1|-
TGTGCCCGGGGGGGGGACAGCGGATATTCACCCCTCCACTTT
CARGGDSGYSPLHF
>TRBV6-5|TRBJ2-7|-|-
TGTGCCAGCAGTTACTCAGCTTATGGGGCTCGGGAGCAGTACTTC
CASSYSAYGAREQYF
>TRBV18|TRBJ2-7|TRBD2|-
TGTGCCAGCTCACCACCGAGCGGGGGGAGCTCCTACGAGCAGTACTTC
CASSPPSGGSSYEQYF
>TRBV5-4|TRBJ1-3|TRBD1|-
TGTGCCAGCAGCTTCGGACAGGGGGCGTTGGGAAACACCATATATTTT
CASSFGQGALGNTIYF
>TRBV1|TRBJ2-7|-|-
TGCACCAGCAGCCGAGCTGAACTACGGATTACCTACGAGCAGTACTTC
CTSSRAELRITYEQYF
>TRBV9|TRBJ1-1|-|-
TGTGCCAGCAGCGTAGCTACGGGCGGGTCGAACACTGAAGCTTTCTTT
CASSVATGGSNTEAFF
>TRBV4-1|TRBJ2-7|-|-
TGCGCCAGCAGCCAACAGGGTTACGAGCAGTACTTC
CASSQQGYEQYF
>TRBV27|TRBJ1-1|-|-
TGTGCCAGCAGTTTATCGAGGGACACTGAAGCTTTCTTT
CASSLSRDTEAFF
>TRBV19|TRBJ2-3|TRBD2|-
TGTGCCAGTAGTTACGAGCTTCTTGGGACTAGCGGGGGGAAGCGCACAGATACGCAGTATTTT
CASSYELLGTSGGKRTDTQYF
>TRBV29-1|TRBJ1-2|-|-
TGCAGCGTGAGGGACGGGGGGAGATATGGCTACACCTTC
CSVRDGGRYGYTF
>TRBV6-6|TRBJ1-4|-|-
TGTGCCAGCAGTTACGGCAGGGCTAATGAAAAACTGTTTTTT
CASSYGRANEKLFF
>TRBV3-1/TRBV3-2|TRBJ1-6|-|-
TGTGCCAGCAGCCAAGGGAGCTCCTATAATTCACCCCTCCACTTT
CASSQGSSYNSPLHF
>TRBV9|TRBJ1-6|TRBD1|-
TGTGCCAGCAGCGTAGAGGGGGCAAGTAATTCACCCCTCCACTTT
CASSVEGASNSPLHF
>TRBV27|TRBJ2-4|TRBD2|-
TGTGCCAGCAGTCCCCTAGCGGGGGGGTTAGCCAAAAACATTCAGTACTTC
CASSPLAGGLAKNIQYF
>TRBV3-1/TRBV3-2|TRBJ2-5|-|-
TGTGCCAGCAGCCTCACGGGGGAGACCCAGTACTTC
CASSLTGETQYF
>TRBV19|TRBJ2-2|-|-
TGTGCCAGTAGTCTACGGACATACACCGGGGAGCTGTTTTTT
CASSLRTYTGELFF
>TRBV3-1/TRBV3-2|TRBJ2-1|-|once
TGTGCCAGCAGCCCCGGGGGATACAATGAGCAGTTCTTC
CASSPGGYNEQFF
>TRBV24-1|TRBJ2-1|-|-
TGTGCCACCAGTGATTTTCTCAATGAGCAGTTCTTC
CATSDFLNEQFF
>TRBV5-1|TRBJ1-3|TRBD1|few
TGCGCCAGCAGCTCTGGACAGGGGGCCGGAAACACCATATATTTT
CASSSGQGAGNTIYF
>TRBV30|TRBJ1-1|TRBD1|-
TGTGCCTGGAGGACTGGGACAGGGGTGAACACTGAAGCTTTCTTT
CAWRTGTGVNTEAFF
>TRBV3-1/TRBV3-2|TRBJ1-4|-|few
TGTGCCAGCAGCCAAGGTATGGAGAATGAAAAACTGTTTTTT
CASSQGMENEKLFF